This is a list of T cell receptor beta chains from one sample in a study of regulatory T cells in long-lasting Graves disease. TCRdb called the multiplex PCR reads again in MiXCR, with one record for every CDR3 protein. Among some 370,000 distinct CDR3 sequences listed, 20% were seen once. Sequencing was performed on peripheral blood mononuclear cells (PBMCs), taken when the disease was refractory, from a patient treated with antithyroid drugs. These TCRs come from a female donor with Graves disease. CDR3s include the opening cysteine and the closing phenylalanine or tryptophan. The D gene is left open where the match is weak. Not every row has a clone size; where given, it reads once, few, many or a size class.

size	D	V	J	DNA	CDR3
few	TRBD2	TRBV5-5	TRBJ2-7	TGTGCCAGCAGCCAAGGACTAGTTGGGTCCTACGAGCAGTACTTC	CASSQGLVGSYEQYF
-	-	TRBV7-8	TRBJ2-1	TGTGCCAGCAGCCCGTTGGGGGGAGTGTCCTACAATGAGCAGTTCTTC	CASSPLGGVSYNEQFF
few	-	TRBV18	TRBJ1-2	TGTGCCAGCTCCCCCGGACAGCCTAACTATGGCTACACCTTC	CASSPGQPNYGYTF
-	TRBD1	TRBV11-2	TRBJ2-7	TGTGCCAGCAGCGGCCTCGGGCAGGGGGCCAACGAGCAGTACTTC	CASSGLGQGANEQYF
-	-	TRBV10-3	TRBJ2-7	TGTGCCATCAGTGACGACGTGACCGCCTACGAGCAGTACTTC	CAISDDVTAYEQYF
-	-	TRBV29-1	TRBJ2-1	TGCAGCTCAAAGGGACTGGACTCCTACAATGAGCAGTTCTTC	CSSKGLDSYNEQFF
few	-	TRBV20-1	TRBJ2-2	TGCAGTGCTAGGCTCCTAGGGCAGTCCGGGGAGCTGTTTTTT	CSARLLGQSGELFF
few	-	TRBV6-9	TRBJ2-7	TGTGCCAGCAGTTACGGGGTCGGCTCCTACGAGCAGTACTTC	CASSYGVGSYEQYF
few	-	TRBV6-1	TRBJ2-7	TGTGCCAGTGGGGACACTATGGACTACGAGCAGTACTTC	CASGDTMDYEQYF
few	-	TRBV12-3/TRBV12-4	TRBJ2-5	TGTGCCAGCAGTTTATTGTCCGAGGAGACCCAGTACTTC	CASSLLSEETQYF
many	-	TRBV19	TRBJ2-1	TGTGCCAGTAGTGATGGTTACAATGAGCAGTTCTTC	CASSDGYNEQFF
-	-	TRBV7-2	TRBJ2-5	TGTGCCAGCAGCTTATCGACGGGGCGGAGGGGGGAGACCCAGTACTTC	CASSLSTGRRGETQYF
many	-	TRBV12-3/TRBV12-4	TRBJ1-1	TGTGCCAGCAGTCCCCACCCTAGAGCCACTGAAGCTTTCTTT	CASSPHPRATEAFF
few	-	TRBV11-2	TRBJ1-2	TGTGCCAGCAGCTTAGCGCGACAAGCCTATGGCTACACCTTC	CASSLARQAYGYTF
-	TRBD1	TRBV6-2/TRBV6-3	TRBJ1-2	TGTGCCAGCAGTTCTCCTCGGACAGGGGAGTATGGCTACACCTTC	CASSSPRTGEYGYTF
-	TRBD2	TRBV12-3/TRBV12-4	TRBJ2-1	TGTGCCAGCAGCCACAGCGCTAGCGGGATTGGGAGTGAGCAGTTCTTC	CASSHSASGIGSEQFF
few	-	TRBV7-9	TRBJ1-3	TGTGCCAGCAGCCTTGCCGGGACACTGAACTCTGGAAACACCATATATTTT	CASSLAGTLNSGNTIYF
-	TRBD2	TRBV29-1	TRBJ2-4	TGCAGCACCCTGGAAGCGGGAATTCAGTACTTC	CSTLEAGIQYF
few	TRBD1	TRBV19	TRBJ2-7	TGTGCCAGTAGTATTGCAGGGACAGCTATCCACGAGCAGTACTTC	CASSIAGTAIHEQYF
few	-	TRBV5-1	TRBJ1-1	TGCGCCAGCAGCTTAGTTGGGGGACCGGGGGCTTTCTTT	CASSLVGGPGAFF
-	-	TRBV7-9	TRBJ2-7	TGTGCCAGCAGCCCCAACGAGGACCCGCCCTTTGCGCAGTACTTC	CASSPNEDPPFAQYF
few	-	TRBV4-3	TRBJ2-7	TGCGCCAGCAGCCAAGATGCAGGGGTAGGCGAGCAGTACTTC	CASSQDAGVGEQYF
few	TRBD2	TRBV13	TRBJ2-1	TGTGCCAGCAGCATATGGACTAGCGGGACACACAATGAGCAGTTCTTC	CASSIWTSGTHNEQFF